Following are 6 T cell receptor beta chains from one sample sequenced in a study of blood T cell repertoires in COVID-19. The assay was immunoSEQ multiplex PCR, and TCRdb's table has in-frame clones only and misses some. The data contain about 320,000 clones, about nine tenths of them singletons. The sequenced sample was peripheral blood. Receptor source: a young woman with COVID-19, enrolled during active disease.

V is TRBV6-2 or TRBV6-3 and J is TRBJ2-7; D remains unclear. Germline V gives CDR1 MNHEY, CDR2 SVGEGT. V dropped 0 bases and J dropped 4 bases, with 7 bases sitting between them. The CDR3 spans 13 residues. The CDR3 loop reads CASSYSRLYEQYF. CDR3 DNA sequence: TGTGCCAGCAGTTACTCGCGTCTGTACGAGCAGTACTTC.

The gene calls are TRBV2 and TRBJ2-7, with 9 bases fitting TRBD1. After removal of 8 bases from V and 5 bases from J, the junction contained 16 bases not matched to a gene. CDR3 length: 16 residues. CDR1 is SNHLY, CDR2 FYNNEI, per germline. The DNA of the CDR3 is TGTGCCAGCGGAAGACAGGGGGGCCCCTTCGTGGACGAGCAGTACTTC. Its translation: CASGRQGGPFVDEQYF. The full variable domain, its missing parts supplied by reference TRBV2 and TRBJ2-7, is EPEVTQTPSHQVTQMGQEVILRCVPISNHLYFYWYRQILGQKVEFLVSFYNNEISEKSEIFDDQFSVERPDGSNFTLKIRSTKLEDSAMYFCASGRQGGPFVDEQYFGPGTRLTVT.

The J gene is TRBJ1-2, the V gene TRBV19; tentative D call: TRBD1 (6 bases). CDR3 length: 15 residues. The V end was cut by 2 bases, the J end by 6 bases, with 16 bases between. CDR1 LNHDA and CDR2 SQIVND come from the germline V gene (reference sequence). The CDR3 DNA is TGTGCCAGTAGTATATGGGCAGGGGATTTGAATGGCTACACCTTC. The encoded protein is CASSIWAGDLNGYTF.

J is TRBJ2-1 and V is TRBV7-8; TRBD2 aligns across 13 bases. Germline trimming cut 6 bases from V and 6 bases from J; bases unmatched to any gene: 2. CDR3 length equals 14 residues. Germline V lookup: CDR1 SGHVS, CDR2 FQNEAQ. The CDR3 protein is CASRLAGGPNEQFF. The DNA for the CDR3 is TGTGCCAGCAGACTAGCGGGGGGGCCCAATGAGCAGTTCTTC.

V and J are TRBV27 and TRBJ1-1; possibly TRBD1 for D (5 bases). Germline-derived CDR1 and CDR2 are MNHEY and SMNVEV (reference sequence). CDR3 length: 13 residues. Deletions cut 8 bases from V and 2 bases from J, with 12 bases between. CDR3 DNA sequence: TGTGCCAGCTGTGCCAGGGCTAACACTGAAGCTTTCTTT. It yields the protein CASCARANTEAFF.

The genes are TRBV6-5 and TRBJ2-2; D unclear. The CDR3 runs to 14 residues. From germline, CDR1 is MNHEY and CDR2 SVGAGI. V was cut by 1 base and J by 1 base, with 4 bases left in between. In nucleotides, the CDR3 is TGTGCCAGCAGTTACTATAGGAACACCGGGGAGCTGTTTTTT. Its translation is CASSYYRNTGELFF.